This paragraph reports one T cell receptor beta chain. This entry is derived from a study of blood T cell repertoires in COVID-19. Study at large: Acute and convalescent COVID-19 specimens originated in the United States, Italy and Spain. Nucleic acid was either cDNA or gDNA, and it came from T cells, B-cell-depleted T cells, or PBMCs.

V trimming: 5 bases; J trimming: 2 bases; junction bases outside the gene matches: 9. Germline V lookup: CDR1 SGHAT, CDR2 FQNNGV. The CDR3 is made up of 16 amino acids. Source study methods: Amplification of reference gene primers was used by the study to estimate nucleated cell counts. TCRdb keeps only in-frame clones here, not all; method: immunoSEQ multiplex PCR. That table supplies the V and J calls and clone size; D and trimming were determined from the DNA. The table includes 180,000 or so clones, about 88% detected once. The chain joins TRBV11-2 to TRBJ1-2, with 9 bases fitting TRBD1. The sequenced sample was peripheral blood. The sequence was collected from a woman of 80 years or more in a cohort sampled during active or convalescent COVID-19. The CDR3 region has the DNA TGTGCCAGCAGCCCAGGACCGGGACAGGGAAACTATGGCTACACCTTC. This codes for CASSPGPGQGNYGYTF.